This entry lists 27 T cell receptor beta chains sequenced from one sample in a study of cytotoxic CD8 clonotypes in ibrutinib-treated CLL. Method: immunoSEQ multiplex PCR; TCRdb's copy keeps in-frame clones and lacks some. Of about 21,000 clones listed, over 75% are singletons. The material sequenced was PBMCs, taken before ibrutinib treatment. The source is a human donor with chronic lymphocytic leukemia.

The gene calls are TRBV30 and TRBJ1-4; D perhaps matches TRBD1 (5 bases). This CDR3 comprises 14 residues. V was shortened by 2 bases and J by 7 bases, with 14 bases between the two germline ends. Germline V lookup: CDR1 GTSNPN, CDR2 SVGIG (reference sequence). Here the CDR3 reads CAWSLGGRVEKLFF. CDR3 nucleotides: TGTGCCTGGAGTCTGGGGGGTCGGGTTGAAAAACTGTTTTTT.

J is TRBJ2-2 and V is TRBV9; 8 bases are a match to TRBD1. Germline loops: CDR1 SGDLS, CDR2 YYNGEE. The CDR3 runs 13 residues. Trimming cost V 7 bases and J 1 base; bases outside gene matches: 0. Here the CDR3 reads CASGTGNTGELFF. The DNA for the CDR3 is TGTGCCAGCGGGACAGGGAACACCGGGGAGCTGTTTTTT.

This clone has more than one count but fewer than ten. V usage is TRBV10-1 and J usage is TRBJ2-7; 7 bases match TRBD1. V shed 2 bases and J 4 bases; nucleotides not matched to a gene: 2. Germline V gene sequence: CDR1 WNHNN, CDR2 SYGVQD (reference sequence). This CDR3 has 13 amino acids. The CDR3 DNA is TGCGCCAGCAGTGAGAACAGGGGATACGAGCAGTACTTC. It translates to CASSENRGYEQYF.

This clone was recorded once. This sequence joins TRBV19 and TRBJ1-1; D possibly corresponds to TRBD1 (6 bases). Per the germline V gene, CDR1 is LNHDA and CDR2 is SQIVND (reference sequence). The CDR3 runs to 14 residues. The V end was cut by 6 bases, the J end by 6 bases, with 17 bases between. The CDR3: CASRTGGALPEAFF. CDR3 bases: TGTGCCAGTAGGACGGGGGGGGCCCTTCCTGAAGCTTTCTTT. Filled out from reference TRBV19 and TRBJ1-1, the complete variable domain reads DGGITQSPKYLFRKEGQNVTLSCEQNLNHDAMYWYRQDPGQGLRLIYYSQIVNDFQKGDIAEGYSVSREKKESFPLTVTSAQKNPTAFYLCASRTGGALPEAFFGQGTRLTVV.

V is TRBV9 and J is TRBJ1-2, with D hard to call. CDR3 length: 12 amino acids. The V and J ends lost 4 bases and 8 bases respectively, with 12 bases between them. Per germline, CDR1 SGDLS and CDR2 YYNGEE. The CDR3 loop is CASSPAMDGYTF. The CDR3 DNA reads TGTGCCAGCAGCCCCGCTATGGACGGCTACACCTTC. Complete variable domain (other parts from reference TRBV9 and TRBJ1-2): DSGVTQTPKHLITATGQRVTLRCSPRSGDLSVYWYQQSLDQGLQFLIQYYNGEERAKGNILERFSAQQFPDLHSELNLSSLELGDSALYFCASSPAMDGYTFGSGTRLTVV.

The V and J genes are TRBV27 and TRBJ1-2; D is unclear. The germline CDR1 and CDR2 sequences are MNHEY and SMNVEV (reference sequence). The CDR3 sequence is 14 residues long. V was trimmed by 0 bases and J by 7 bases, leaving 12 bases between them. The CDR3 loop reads CASSLSALSGGYTF. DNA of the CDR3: TGTGCCAGCAGTTTATCGGCCCTCTCCGGTGGCTACACCTTC.

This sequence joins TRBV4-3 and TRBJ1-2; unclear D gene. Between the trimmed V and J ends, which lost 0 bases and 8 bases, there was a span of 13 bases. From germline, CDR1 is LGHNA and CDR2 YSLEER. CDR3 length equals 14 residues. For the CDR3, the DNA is TGCGCCAGCAGCCAAGATGGGCTCGGGAGGGGCTACACCTTC. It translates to CASSQDGLGRGYTF.

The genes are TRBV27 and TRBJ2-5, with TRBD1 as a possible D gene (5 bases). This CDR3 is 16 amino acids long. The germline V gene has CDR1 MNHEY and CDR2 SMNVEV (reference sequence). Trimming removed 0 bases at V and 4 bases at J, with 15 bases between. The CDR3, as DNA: TGTGCCAGCAGTTTATCGTTGAGACAGACAAGAGAGACCCAGTACTTC. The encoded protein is CASSLSLRQTRETQYF.

The CDR3: CASSEAPGLLSDQPQHF. CDR3 DNA: TGTGCCAGCAGTGAAGCACCGGGACTGTTAAGCGATCAGCCCCAGCATTTT. The rearrangement uses TRBV6-1 and TRBJ1-5; D is possibly TRBD1 (5 bases). Trimming cost V 0 bases and J 5 bases, with 17 bases left between them. The germline CDR1 and CDR2 sequences are MNHNS and SASEGT. The CDR3 runs 17 residues.

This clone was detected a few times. The DNA of the CDR3 is TGCAGCGTGAGGACAGGCAATCAGCCCCAGCATTTT. Protein: CSVRTGNQPQHF. V and J are TRBV29-1 and TRBJ1-5, with a possible D match to TRBD1 (6 bases). The CDR3 is 12 residues long. Germline V gene sequence: CDR1 SQVTM, CDR2 ANQGSEA. V was clipped by 6 bases and J by 2 bases, with 8 bases between them.

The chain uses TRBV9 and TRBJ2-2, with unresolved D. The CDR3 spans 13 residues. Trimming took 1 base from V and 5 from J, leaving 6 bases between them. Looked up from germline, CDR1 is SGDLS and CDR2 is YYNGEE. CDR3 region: CASSVLPTGELFF. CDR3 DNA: TGTGCCAGCAGCGTACTCCCTACCGGGGAGCTGTTTTTT.

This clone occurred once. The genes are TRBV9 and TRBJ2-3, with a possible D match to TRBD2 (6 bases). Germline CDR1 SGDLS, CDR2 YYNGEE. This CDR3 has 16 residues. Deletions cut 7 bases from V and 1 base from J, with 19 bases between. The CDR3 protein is CASSRNLADGTDTQYF. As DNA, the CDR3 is TGTGCCAGCTCGAGGAATTTAGCGGATGGCACAGATACGCAGTATTTT.

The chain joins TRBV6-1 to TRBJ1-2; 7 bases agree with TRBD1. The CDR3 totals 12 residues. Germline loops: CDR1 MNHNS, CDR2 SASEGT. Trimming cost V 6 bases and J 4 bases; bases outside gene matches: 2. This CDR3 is CASRQGTYGYTF. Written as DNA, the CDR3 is TGTGCCAGCAGACAGGGGACCTATGGCTACACCTTC.

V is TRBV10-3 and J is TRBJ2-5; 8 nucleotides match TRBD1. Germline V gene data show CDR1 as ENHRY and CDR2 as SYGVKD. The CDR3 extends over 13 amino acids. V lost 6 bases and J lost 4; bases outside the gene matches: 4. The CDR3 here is CAIRGQGGETQYF. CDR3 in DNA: TGTGCCATCAGAGGACAGGGTGGAGAGACCCAGTACTTC.

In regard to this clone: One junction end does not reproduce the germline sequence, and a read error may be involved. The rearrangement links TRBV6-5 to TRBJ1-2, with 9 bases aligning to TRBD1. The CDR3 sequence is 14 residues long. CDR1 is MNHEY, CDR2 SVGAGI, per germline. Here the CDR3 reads CASSRDRGGYGYIF. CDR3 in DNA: TGTGCCAGCAGCAGAGACAGGGGGGGCTATGGCTACATCTTC.

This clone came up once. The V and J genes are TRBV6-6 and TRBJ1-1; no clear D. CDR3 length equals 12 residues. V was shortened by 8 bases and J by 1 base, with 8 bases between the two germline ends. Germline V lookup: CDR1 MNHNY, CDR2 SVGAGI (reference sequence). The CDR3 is CASLDGNTEAFF. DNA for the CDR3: TGTGCCAGCTTGGACGGGAACACTGAAGCTTTCTTT.

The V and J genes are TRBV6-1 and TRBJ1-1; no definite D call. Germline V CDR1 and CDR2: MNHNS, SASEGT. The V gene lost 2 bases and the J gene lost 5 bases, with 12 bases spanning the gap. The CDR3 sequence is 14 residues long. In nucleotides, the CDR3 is TGTGCCAGCAGTGAATACGTGGGGAGGACTGAAGCTTTCTTT. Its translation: CASSEYVGRTEAFF.

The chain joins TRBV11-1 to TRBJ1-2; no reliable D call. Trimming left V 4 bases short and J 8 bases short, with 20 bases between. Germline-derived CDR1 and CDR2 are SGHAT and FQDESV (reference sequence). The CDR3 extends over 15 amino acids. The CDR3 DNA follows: TGTGCCAGCAGCTCCCAAGGACGCCCAACTATGGGCTACACCTTC. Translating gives CASSSQGRPTMGYTF.

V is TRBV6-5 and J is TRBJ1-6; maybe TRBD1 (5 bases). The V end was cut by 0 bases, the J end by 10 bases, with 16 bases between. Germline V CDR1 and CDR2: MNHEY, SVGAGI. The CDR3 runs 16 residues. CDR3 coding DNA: TGTGCCAGCAGTTACTCGATCTGGCAGGGAAGGTCACCCCTCCACTTT. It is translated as CASSYSIWQGRSPLHF.

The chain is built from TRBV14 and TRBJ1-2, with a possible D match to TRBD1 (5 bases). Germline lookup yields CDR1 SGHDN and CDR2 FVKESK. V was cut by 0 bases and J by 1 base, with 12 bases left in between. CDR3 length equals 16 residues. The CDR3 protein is CASSQDRGTVNYGYTF. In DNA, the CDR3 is TGTGCCAGCAGCCAAGATCGGGGCACTGTTAACTATGGCTACACCTTC.

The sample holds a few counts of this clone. Here the CDR3 DNA reads TGTGCCAGCAGCTTCTATGTCATGGCCGGGGAGCTGTTTTTT. This sequence encodes CASSFYVMAGELFF. The chain employs TRBV5-4 and TRBJ2-2; D is undetermined. Between the trimmed V and J ends, which lost 2 bases and 6 bases, there was a span of 11 bases. This CDR3 region has 14 residues. CDR1 is SGHNT, CDR2 YYREEE, per germline (reference sequence).

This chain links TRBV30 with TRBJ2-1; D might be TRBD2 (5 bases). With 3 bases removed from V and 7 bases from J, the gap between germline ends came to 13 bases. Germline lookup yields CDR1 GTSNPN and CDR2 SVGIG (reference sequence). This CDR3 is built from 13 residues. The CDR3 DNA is TGTGCCTGGAGGGGAAAACTAGGGAATGAGCAGTTCTTC. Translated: CAWRGKLGNEQFF.

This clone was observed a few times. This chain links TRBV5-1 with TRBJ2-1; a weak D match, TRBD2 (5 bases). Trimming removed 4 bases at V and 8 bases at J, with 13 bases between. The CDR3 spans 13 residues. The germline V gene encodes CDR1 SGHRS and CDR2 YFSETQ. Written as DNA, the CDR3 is TGCGCCAGCAGCCCAGGAGGTCGGGATGAGCAGTTCTTC. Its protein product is CASSPGGRDEQFF.

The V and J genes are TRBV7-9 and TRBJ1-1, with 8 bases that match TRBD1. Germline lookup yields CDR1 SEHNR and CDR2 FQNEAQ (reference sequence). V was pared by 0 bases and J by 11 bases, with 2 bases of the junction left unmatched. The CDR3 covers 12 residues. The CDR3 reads CASSLAQGVAFF. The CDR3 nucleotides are TGTGCCAGCAGCTTAGCACAGGGGGTCGCTTTCTTT.

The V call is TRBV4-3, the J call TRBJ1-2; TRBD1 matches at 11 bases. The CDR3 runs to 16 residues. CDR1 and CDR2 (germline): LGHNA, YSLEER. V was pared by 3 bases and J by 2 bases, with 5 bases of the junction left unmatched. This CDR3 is CASSQGTGGRNYGYTF. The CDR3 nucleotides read TGCGCCAGCAGCCAGGGGACAGGGGGTAGGAACTATGGCTACACCTTC.

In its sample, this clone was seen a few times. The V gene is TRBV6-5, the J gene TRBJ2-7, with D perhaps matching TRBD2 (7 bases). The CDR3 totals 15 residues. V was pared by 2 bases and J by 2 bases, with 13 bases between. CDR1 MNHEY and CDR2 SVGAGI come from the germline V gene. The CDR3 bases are TGTGCCAGCAGTTACGGGGGGGCACAGACCTACGAGCAGTACTTC. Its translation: CASSYGGAQTYEQYF.

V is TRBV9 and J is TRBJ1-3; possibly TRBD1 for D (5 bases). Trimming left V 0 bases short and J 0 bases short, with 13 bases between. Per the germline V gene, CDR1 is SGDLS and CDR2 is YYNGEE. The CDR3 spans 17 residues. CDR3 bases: TGTGCCAGCAGCGTAGCCGGGACGGGTCGCTCTGGAAACACCATATATTTT. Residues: CASSVAGTGRSGNTIYF. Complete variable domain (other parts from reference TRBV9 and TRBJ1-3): DSGVTQTPKHLITATGQRVTLRCSPRSGDLSVYWYQQSLDQGLQFLIQYYNGEERAKGNILERFSAQQFPDLHSELNLSSLELGDSALYFCASSVAGTGRSGNTIYFGEGSWLTVV.